This TCR beta chain appears in the sequencing data of a study of cytomegalovirus exposure and HLA in healthy donors. On this clone itself: As yet, its antigen is unknown.

Primers included in the PCR were 60 Vbeta and 13 Jbeta primers. TCRdb's table, derived via immunoSEQ multiplex PCR, lists solely in-frame clones and lacks some. The sample shows roughly 190,000 clones, 77% of them seen only once. General observations from the study: Fewer than 20,000 TCR beta sequences were associated with HLA alleles at 0.05 false discovery rate in a later analysis. In a later analysis, a missense DCLRE1C variant was linked to TCR beta V- and J-gene trimming.

The source of this sequence is a woman in her 30s in good health and CMV-seropositive. What was sequenced was PBMCs.

The CDR3 protein is CASSQDRLGGYTF. The CDR3 nucleotides are TGTGCCAGCAGCCAGGACAGGTTAGGTGGCTACACCTTC. This sequence joins TRBV7-2 and TRBJ1-2, with 7 bases that match TRBD1. The ends lost 5 bases at V and 7 bases at J; junction bases unmatched: 7. The CDR3 length is 13 residues. Germline V lookup: CDR1 SGHTA, CDR2 FQGNSA.